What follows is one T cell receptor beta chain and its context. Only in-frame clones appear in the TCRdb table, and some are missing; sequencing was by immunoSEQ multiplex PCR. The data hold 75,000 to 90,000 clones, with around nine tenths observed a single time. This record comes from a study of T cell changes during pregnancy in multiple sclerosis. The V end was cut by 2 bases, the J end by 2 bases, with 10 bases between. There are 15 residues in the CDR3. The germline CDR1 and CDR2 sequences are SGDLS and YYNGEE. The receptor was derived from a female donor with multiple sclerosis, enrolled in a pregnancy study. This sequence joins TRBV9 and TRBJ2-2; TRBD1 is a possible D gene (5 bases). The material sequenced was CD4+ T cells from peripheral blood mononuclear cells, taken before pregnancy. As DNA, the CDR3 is TGTGCCAGCAGCGTCGGCAGGGTAAACACCGGGGAGCTGTTTTTT. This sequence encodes CASSVGRVNTGELFF.